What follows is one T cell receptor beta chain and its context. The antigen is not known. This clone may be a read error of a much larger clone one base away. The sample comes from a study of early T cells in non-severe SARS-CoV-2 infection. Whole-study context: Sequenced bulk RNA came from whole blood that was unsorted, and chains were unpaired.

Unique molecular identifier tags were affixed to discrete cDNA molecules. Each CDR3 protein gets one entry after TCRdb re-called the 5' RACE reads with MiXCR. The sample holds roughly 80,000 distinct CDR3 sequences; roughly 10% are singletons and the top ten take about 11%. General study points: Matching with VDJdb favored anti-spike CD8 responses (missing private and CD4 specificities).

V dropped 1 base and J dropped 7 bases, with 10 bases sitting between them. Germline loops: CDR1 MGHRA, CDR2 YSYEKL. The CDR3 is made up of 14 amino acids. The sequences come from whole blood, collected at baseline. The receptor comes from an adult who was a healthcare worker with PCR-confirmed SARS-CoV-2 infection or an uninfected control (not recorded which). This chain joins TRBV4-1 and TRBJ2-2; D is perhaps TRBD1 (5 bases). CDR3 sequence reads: CASSQVQGIGELFF. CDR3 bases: TGCGCCAGCAGCCAAGTTCAGGGAATCGGGGAGCTGTTTTTT.